The entry below gives a single T cell receptor (beta chain) sequence along with its context. The V and J ends lost 6 bases and 1 base respectively, with 8 bases between them. CDR3 size: 13 residues. Germline CDR1 MRHNA, CDR2 SNTAGT. The entry originates in a study of blood T cell repertoires in COVID-19. About the study: Samples came from the United States, Italy and Spain, spanning acute and convalescent COVID-19.

Only in-frame clones appear in the TCRdb table, and some are missing; sequencing was by immunoSEQ multiplex PCR. The sample has 120,000 or so clones; about 80% are singletons. This chain uses TRBV6-4 with TRBJ2-3; D ambiguous. This TCR was recovered from a human donor in a cohort sampled during active COVID-19. The source material was peripheral blood. Here the CDR3 reads CASSTEGTDTQYF. The CDR3 bases are TGTGCCAGCAGCACCGAGGGCACAGATACGCAGTATTTT.